The sequence of this TCR beta chain was determined in a study of T cell repertoires and HLA-DP antigens. Deep-resolution sequencing targeted approximately 220,000 T cell genomes in pre-culture CD4+ samples. The table came from immunoSEQ multiplex PCR; TCRdb's copy has only in-frame clones and leaves some out. The sample records approximately 90,000 clones, around nine tenths being singletons. Germline-derived CDR1 and CDR2 are SEHNR and FQNEAQ (reference sequence). The CDR3 is 14 amino acids. Trimming cost V 3 bases and J 0 bases, with 7 bases left between them. As to this clone: Its antigen remains unknown.

The receptor was derived from a man aged 45 to 65 in good health and CMV-seronegative. The genes are TRBV7-9 and TRBJ2-3; no clear D. The sample comprised CD4+ T cells from PBMCs. The CDR3 DNA follows: TGTGCCAGCAGCTTCCCCCAAAGCACAGATACGCAGTATTTT. Its translation: CASSFPQSTDTQYF.